This T cell receptor beta chain originates from a study of T cell responses to AZD1222 COVID-19 vaccine. From germline, CDR1 is SGHTS and CDR2 YDEGEE. The V end was cut by 3 bases, the J end by 6 bases, with 10 bases between. CDR3 size: 13 residues. On this clone: The antigen is unknown.

Study conclusions and caveats: Possibly, clonal diversity was underestimated; donors were largely white British and included more females.

Produced via immunoSEQ multiplex PCR; TCRdb's table is partial and in-frame only. The sample shows 170,000 or so clones, roughly nine tenths of them seen only once. The chain recombines TRBV5-8 with TRBJ1-5; maybe TRBD1 (5 bases). The TCR originated in an adult in good health. This sample comprised peripheral blood, obtained on day 0 of AZD1222 vaccination. In DNA, the CDR3 is TGTGCCAGCAGCTGGGACCTAGGTCAGCCCCAGCATTTT. Translated: CASSWDLGQPQHF.